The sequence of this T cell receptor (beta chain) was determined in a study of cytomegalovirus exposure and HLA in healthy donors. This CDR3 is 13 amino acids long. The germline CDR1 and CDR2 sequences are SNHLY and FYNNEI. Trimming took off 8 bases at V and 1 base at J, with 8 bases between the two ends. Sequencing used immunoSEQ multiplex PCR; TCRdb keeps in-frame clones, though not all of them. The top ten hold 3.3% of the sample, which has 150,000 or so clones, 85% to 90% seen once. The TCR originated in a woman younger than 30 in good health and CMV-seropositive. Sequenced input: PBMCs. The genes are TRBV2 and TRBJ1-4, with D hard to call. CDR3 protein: CASERLTNEKLFF. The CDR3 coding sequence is TGTGCCAGCGAGAGGTTAACTAATGAAAAACTGTTTTTT.